The source of this T cell receptor (beta chain) is a study of neurological immune-mediated disorders. This clonotype appeared many times. As yet, its antigen is unknown. Regarding time point: longitudinal time-point 1 (baseline). PBMCs numbering 2 million and stored at -80 C yielded the unsorted libraries. Overall study findings and caveats: CDR3 amino acid sequences found in expanded clones were never shared across subjects, suggesting private repertoires in all groups.

V was trimmed by 6 bases and J by 8 bases, leaving 16 bases between them. Germline V CDR1 and CDR2: MNHEY, SVGAGI. The CDR3 spans 13 residues. 5'RACE with 10-nucleotide random UMIs produced the cDNA. The output of every sequencing run, over 160 million TCR-beta sequences, came from 15-18 subjects. TCRdb used MiXCR to reprocess the 5' RACE reads, holding one entry per CDR3 protein. The table shows under 90,000 distinct CDR3 sequences, with roughly a tenth occurring only once. The chain uses TRBV6-5 and TRBJ1-2; D is perhaps TRBD1 (5 bases). Sequencing was performed on PBMCs. The sequence was collected from a man between 25 and 39 years old in good health. The chain's CDR3 is CASRPPQGAGYTF. CDR3 bases: TGTGCCAGCAGGCCACCCCAGGGAGCGGGCTACACCTTC.